A selection of T cell receptor beta chains follows, all from one sample in a study of Siglec-9 on CD8 T cells in melanoma. TCRdb keeps only in-frame clones here, not all; method: immunoSEQ multiplex PCR. This table holds tens of thousands of clones, around three quarters found once. Material for sequencing was Siglec-9- CD8+ T cells sorted from blood. Receptors were obtained from a human donor in good health. Each CDR3 is given with its conserved first and last residue. A D gene is named only where the DNA matches it firmly. Clone size, where shown, is once, few, many, or a class for clones that have expanded.

J gene: TRBJ2-7; clone size: -; D gene: TRBD2; V gene: TRBV27; CDR3 protein: CASRGINLAGDSYEQYF; CDR3 DNA: TGTGCCAGCAGGGGAATCAATCTAGCGGGGGATTCCTACGAGCAGTACTTC
J gene: TRBJ2-2; clone size: -; D gene: -; V gene: TRBV7-8; CDR3 protein: CASSFQGDAGELFF; CDR3 DNA: TGTGCCAGCAGCTTTCAGGGTGACGCCGGGGAGCTGTTTTTT
J gene: TRBJ1-6; clone size: few; D gene: -; V gene: TRBV19; CDR3 protein: CASSAPGRYSPLHF; CDR3 DNA: TGTGCCAGTAGTGCACCAGGGCGCTATTCACCCCTCCACTTT
J gene: TRBJ1-1; clone size: -; D gene: -; V gene: TRBV6-5; CDR3 protein: CASSLQGPNTEAFF; CDR3 DNA: TGTGCCAGCAGCTTACAGGGACCGAACACTGAAGCTTTCTTT
J gene: TRBJ2-1; clone size: -; D gene: -; V gene: TRBV15; CDR3 protein: CATSRASDYYNEQFF; CDR3 DNA: TGTGCCACCAGCAGAGCGAGCGACTACTACAATGAGCAGTTCTTC
J gene: TRBJ2-1; clone size: -; D gene: -; V gene: TRBV9; CDR3 protein: CASSPRGSELYTSYNEQFF; CDR3 DNA: TGTGCCAGCAGCCCTCGGGGTAGCGAGCTATATACCTCCTACAATGAGCAGTTCTTC
J gene: TRBJ2-1; clone size: -; D gene: -; V gene: TRBV2; CDR3 protein: CASSESGGGQYEQFF; CDR3 DNA: TGTGCCAGCAGTGAAAGTGGTGGAGGTCAATATGAGCAGTTCTTC
J gene: TRBJ2-7; clone size: few; D gene: -; V gene: TRBV19; CDR3 protein: CASSISGFREQYF; CDR3 DNA: TGTGCCAGTAGTATCTCCGGGTTCCGGGAGCAGTACTTC
J gene: TRBJ1-6; clone size: once; D gene: -; V gene: TRBV30; CDR3 protein: CAWMQASWGSPLHF; CDR3 DNA: TGTGCCTGGATGCAGGCGTCTTGGGGTTCACCCCTCCACTTT
J gene: TRBJ2-3; clone size: -; D gene: -; V gene: TRBV13; CDR3 protein: CASSLVGADTQYF; CDR3 DNA: TGTGCCAGCAGCTTAGTCGGGGCAGATACGCAGTATTTT
J gene: TRBJ2-1; clone size: -; D gene: -; V gene: TRBV11-3; CDR3 protein: CASSLRTPSSYNEQFF; CDR3 DNA: TGTGCCAGCAGCTTAAGGACTCCGAGCTCCTACAATGAGCAGTTCTTC
J gene: TRBJ1-2; clone size: -; D gene: -; V gene: TRBV2; CDR3 protein: CASTEGRLYGYTF; CDR3 DNA: TGTGCCAGCACCGAGGGGAGACTGTATGGCTACACCTTC
J gene: TRBJ1-2; clone size: once; D gene: -; V gene: TRBV7-6; CDR3 protein: CASSSTGIGYTF; CDR3 DNA: TGTGCCAGCAGCTCAACAGGGATAGGCTACACCTTC
J gene: TRBJ1-4; clone size: -; D gene: -; V gene: TRBV12-1; CDR3 protein: CASSSQGAGNEKLFF; CDR3 DNA: TGTGCCAGCAGCTCACAGGGAGCAGGTAATGAAAAACTGTTTTTT
J gene: TRBJ2-4; clone size: -; D gene: -; V gene: TRBV5-1; CDR3 protein: CASSLGREDVKNIQYF; CDR3 DNA: TGCGCCAGCAGCCTGGGGCGTGAGGATGTTAAAAACATTCAGTACTTC
J gene: TRBJ2-3; clone size: -; D gene: TRBD1; V gene: TRBV2; CDR3 protein: CASSGGEGASTDTQYF; CDR3 DNA: TGTGCCAGCAGTGGAGGTGAGGGGGCGAGCACAGATACGCAGTATTTT
J gene: TRBJ2-2; clone size: -; D gene: -; V gene: TRBV10-3; CDR3 protein: CAITDLQGGELFF; CDR3 DNA: TGTGCCATCACCGACTTGCAGGGCGGGGAGCTGTTTTTT
J gene: TRBJ1-2; clone size: once; D gene: TRBD1; V gene: TRBV30; CDR3 protein: CARTGENYGYTF; CDR3 DNA: TGTGCTCGGACAGGGGAGAACTATGGCTACACCTTC
J gene: TRBJ1-5; clone size: few; D gene: -; V gene: TRBV9; CDR3 protein: CASSSDGGNQPQHF; CDR3 DNA: TGTGCCAGCAGCTCGGACGGAGGCAATCAGCCCCAGCATTTT
J gene: TRBJ1-1; clone size: -; D gene: TRBD1; V gene: TRBV11-2; CDR3 protein: CASSRGDRVKAFF; CDR3 DNA: TGTGCCAGCAGCCGAGGGGACAGGGTGAAAGCTTTCTTT
J gene: TRBJ2-2; clone size: -; D gene: -; V gene: TRBV4-2; CDR3 protein: CASSQKGPYTGELFF; CDR3 DNA: TGTGCCAGCAGCCAAAAGGGACCCTACACCGGGGAGCTGTTTTTT
J gene: TRBJ1-1; clone size: -; D gene: -; V gene: TRBV25-1; CDR3 protein: CASGVGGGTEAFF; CDR3 DNA: TGTGCCAGCGGCGTAGGGGGAGGCACTGAAGCTTTCTTT
J gene: TRBJ2-3; clone size: -; D gene: -; V gene: TRBV7-8; CDR3 protein: CASNLPPSGRASHF; CDR3 DNA: TGTGCCAGCAACCTACCCCCATCCGGCAGGGCCTCTCATTTT
J gene: TRBJ2-7; clone size: -; D gene: TRBD2; V gene: TRBV19; CDR3 protein: CASSGGPWASGGPSSYEQYF; CDR3 DNA: TGTGCCAGTAGTGGGGGACCGTGGGCTAGCGGGGGCCCAAGCTCCTACGAGCAGTACTTC
J gene: TRBJ2-5; clone size: -; D gene: -; V gene: TRBV20-1; CDR3 protein: CSVWGLETQYF; CDR3 DNA: TGCAGTGTCTGGGGGTTGGAGACCCAGTACTTC
J gene: TRBJ1-2; clone size: -; D gene: -; V gene: TRBV30; CDR3 protein: CAWSGDGDGYTF; CDR3 DNA: TGTGCCTGGAGCGGGGACGGGGATGGCTACACCTTC
J gene: TRBJ2-2; clone size: once; D gene: TRBD1; V gene: TRBV16; CDR3 protein: CASSQAWFSTGGDTGELFF; CDR3 DNA: TGTGCCAGCAGCCAAGCGTGGTTTTCGACAGGGGGCGACACCGGGGAGCTGTTTTTT
J gene: TRBJ2-1; clone size: -; D gene: TRBD2; V gene: TRBV28; CDR3 protein: CASSLEGLAGFSSYNEQFF; CDR3 DNA: TGTGCCAGCAGTTTAGAGGGACTAGCGGGGTTTAGCTCCTACAATGAGCAGTTCTTC
J gene: TRBJ1-1; clone size: few; D gene: -; V gene: TRBV6-1; CDR3 protein: CASRTGIGTEAFF; CDR3 DNA: TGTGCCAGCCGGACGGGGATCGGGACTGAAGCTTTCTTT
J gene: TRBJ2-7; clone size: -; D gene: -; V gene: TRBV11-2; CDR3 protein: CASTLDFSYEQYF; CDR3 DNA: TGTGCCAGCACCCTCGACTTCTCCTACGAGCAGTACTTC
J gene: TRBJ2-1; clone size: once; D gene: -; V gene: TRBV27; CDR3 protein: CASSFTENNEQFF; CDR3 DNA: TGTGCCAGCAGTTTCACTGAGAACAATGAGCAGTTCTTC
J gene: TRBJ2-2; clone size: once; D gene: -; V gene: TRBV9; CDR3 protein: CASSSQRTLPGELFF; CDR3 DNA: TGTGCCAGCAGCTCCCAGAGGACCCTGCCCGGGGAGCTGTTTTTT
J gene: TRBJ1-1; clone size: -; D gene: TRBD1; V gene: TRBV4-1; CDR3 protein: CASSLRTGARNTEAFF; CDR3 DNA: TGCGCCAGCAGCCTCCGGACAGGGGCGAGGAACACTGAAGCTTTCTTT
J gene: TRBJ2-5; clone size: -; D gene: -; V gene: TRBV27; CDR3 protein: CASSPLSYQETQYF; CDR3 DNA: TGTGCCAGCAGTCCCCTTTCGTACCAAGAGACCCAGTACTTC
J gene: TRBJ1-1; clone size: few; D gene: -; V gene: TRBV28; CDR3 protein: CASSFSGLNTEAFF; CDR3 DNA: TGTGCCAGCAGTTTCAGCGGCCTGAACACTGAAGCTTTCTTT
J gene: TRBJ1-2; clone size: once; D gene: TRBD1; V gene: TRBV6-6; CDR3 protein: CASSPGTGNYGYTF; CDR3 DNA: TGTGCCAGCAGTCCCGGGACAGGCAACTATGGCTACACCTTC
J gene: TRBJ2-1; clone size: -; D gene: -; V gene: TRBV5-5; CDR3 protein: CASSFMSGSYEQFF; CDR3 DNA: TGTGCCAGCAGCTTCATGTCAGGATCATATGAGCAGTTCTTC
J gene: TRBJ1-6; clone size: -; D gene: -; V gene: TRBV19; CDR3 protein: CASSPDRLVFPSRPLHF; CDR3 DNA: TGTGCCAGTAGCCCTGACCGCCTCGTTTTCCCTAGTAGACCCCTCCACTTT